A selection of T cell receptor beta chains follows, all from one sample in a study of control samples from healthy donors and cancer patients. Sequencing used immunoSEQ multiplex PCR; TCRdb keeps in-frame clones, though not all of them. The repertoire has around 190,000 clones, 90% to 95% of them found once; the top ten carry approximately 1.5%. Sequenced material: blood. The receptors shown here come from a man aged 25 to 45 in good health. Both conserved end residues are trimmed from each CDR3. Each record gives: CDR3 protein, V gene, J gene.

CDR3: AGPASGTVIYGYT
V: TRBV2
J: TRBJ1-2

CDR3: AWSAGQPSGNTIY
V: TRBV30
J: TRBJ1-3

CDR3: AISVLAGLNTGELF
V: TRBV10-3
J: TRBJ2-2

CDR3: ASSVENYISYNEQF
V: TRBV9
J: TRBJ2-1

CDR3: AITSGQGPTSPLH
V: TRBV10-3
J: TRBJ1-6

CDR3: ASRGAWGTEAF
V: TRBV10-2
J: TRBJ1-1

CDR3: ASSGGTSGYYEQY
V: TRBV7-2
J: TRBJ2-7

CDR3: ASSMEFYQPQH
V: TRBV19
J: TRBJ1-5

CDR3: ASSVVLNTEAF
V: TRBV9
J: TRBJ1-1

CDR3: ASSQGSPLH
V: TRBV3-1/TRBV3-2
J: TRBJ1-6

CDR3: ASSQAPRGFKF
V: TRBV14
J: TRBJ2-1

CDR3: ASSMDSNQPQH
V: TRBV19
J: TRBJ1-5

CDR3: ASSHAAGELF
V: TRBV6-5
J: TRBJ2-2

CDR3: ASSTDRGQVEKLF
V: TRBV2
J: TRBJ1-4

CDR3: ASRREDTEAF
V: TRBV5-1
J: TRBJ1-1

CDR3: ASSSGQGRTPGELF
V: TRBV7-9
J: TRBJ2-2

CDR3: ASSNSGTKGWQPQH
V: TRBV27
J: TRBJ1-5

CDR3: ASSQDRTGSYEQY
V: TRBV4-1
J: TRBJ2-7